This T cell receptor beta chain came from a study of technical replicates of blood from a few donors. CDR1 is GTSNPN, CDR2 SVGIG, per germline (reference sequence). CDR3 length equals 14 residues. Trimming at V came to 1 base and at J to 5 bases, leaving 5 bases not matched to a gene. TCRdb's copy holds only in-frame clones and misses some; the assay was immunoSEQ multiplex PCR. The sample lists roughly 67,000 clones, roughly 98% occurring once. Specimen: T cells isolated from PBMCs. This receptor was taken from a human donor in good health. This sequence joins TRBV30 and TRBJ1-2; 9 positions agree with TRBD1. DNA for the CDR3: TGTGCCTGGAGTGGGGGACAGGGCCATTATGGCTACACCTTC. Protein product: CAWSGGQGHYGYTF.